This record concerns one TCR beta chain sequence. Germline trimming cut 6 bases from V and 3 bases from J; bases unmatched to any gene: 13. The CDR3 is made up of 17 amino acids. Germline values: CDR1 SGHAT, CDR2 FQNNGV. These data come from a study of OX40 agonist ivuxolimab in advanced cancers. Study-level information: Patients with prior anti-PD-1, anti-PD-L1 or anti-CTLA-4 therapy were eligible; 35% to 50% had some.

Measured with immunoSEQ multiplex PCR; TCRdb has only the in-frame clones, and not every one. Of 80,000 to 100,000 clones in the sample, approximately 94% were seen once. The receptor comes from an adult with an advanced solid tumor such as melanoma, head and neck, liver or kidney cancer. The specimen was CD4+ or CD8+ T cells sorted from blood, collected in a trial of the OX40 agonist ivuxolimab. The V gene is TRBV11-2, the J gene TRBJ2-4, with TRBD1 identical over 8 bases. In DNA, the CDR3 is TGTGCCAGCAGTCCTATAGTCGGACAGGGAATCAAAAACATTCAGTACTTC. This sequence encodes CASSPIVGQGIKNIQYF.